This T cell receptor beta chain was captured in a study of blood T cells in healthy people across ages. Notes on the study in general: Strong correlation was found linking TCR beta diversity to naive T cell percentage.

A note on this clonotype: Antigen unknown.

CDR3 size: 15 residues. Looked up from germline, CDR1 is SGHAT and CDR2 is FQNNGV. V was pared by 5 bases and J by 1 base, with 14 bases between. A sample-barcoded 5' primer and a J-beta primer mix were used in a second PCR of roughly 6 to 11 cycles. Individual samples furnished no less than 2.5 million CDR3-containing paired-end reads apiece. TCRdb processed the 5' RACE reads anew with MiXCR; each CDR3 protein has one entry. The sample lists approximately 1.5 million distinct CDR3 sequences; approximately 42% were seen once. The donors, aged roughly 6 to 100, were healthy Caucasians from Russia. The gene calls are TRBV11-2 and TRBJ1-2; D remains unclear. The receptor's source is a woman aged 18-29 years in good health. The sample was blood. The CDR3 region is CASSVFTGINYGYTF. Here the CDR3 DNA reads TGTGCCAGCAGCGTCTTCACCGGGATTAACTATGGCTACACCTTC.